The 27 T cell receptor beta chains given below trace back to one sample, sequenced in a study of cytomegalovirus exposure and HLA in healthy donors. PCR involved 60 Vbeta and 13 Jbeta primers. The table came from immunoSEQ multiplex PCR; TCRdb's copy has only in-frame clones and leaves some out. The table has over 80,000 clones, about 75% seen once. Sequencing was done on a sample of PBMCs. The source is a female donor in good health and CMV-seronegative.

This clone has a single count. This chain joins TRBV15 and TRBJ2-7; 11 bases match TRBD2. V lost 1 base, J lost 0 bases, and 2 bases stayed unmatched. The CDR3 spans 16 residues. Germline V gene lookup returns CDR1 LNHNV and CDR2 YYDKDF (reference sequence). As DNA, the CDR3 is TGTGCCACCAGCAGAGGGACTAGCGGGTCCTCCTACGAGCAGTACTTC. Amino acids: CATSRGTSGSSYEQYF.

The rearrangement uses TRBV15 and TRBJ1-2, with a weak D call TRBD1 (5 bases). This CDR3 has 16 residues. Germline-derived CDR1 and CDR2 are LNHNV and YYDKDF (reference sequence). V shed 5 bases and J shed 1 base, with 17 bases lying between them. The CDR3 here is CATSGISGTINYGYTF. CDR3 nucleotide sequence: TGTGCCACCAGCGGTATATCAGGGACTATTAACTATGGCTACACCTTC.

J is TRBJ2-7 and V is TRBV2; no firm D call. Germline lookup yields CDR1 SNHLY and CDR2 FYNNEI. The CDR3 covers 13 residues. Trimming took 4 bases from V and 3 from J, leaving 10 bases between them. As DNA, the CDR3 is TGTGCCAGCAGTGCTATCGCTGGCTACGAGCAGTACTTC. As protein: CASSAIAGYEQYF.

The rearrangement links TRBV15 to TRBJ2-5, with TRBD2 identical over 7 bases. Trimming removed 4 bases from V and 4 bases from J; junction bases left unmatched: 6. This CDR3 region has 14 residues. CDR1 and CDR2 from the germline V gene are LNHNV and YYDKDF (reference sequence). The CDR3 bases are TGTGCCACCAGCAAGGCGGGAGCGAGAGAGACCCAGTACTTC. It is translated as CATSKAGARETQYF.

This chain uses TRBV15 with TRBJ1-4; 8 positions agree with TRBD1. This CDR3 is 17 amino acids long. The germline gives CDR1 LNHNV, CDR2 YYDKDF (reference sequence). The ends lost 3 bases at V and 8 bases at J; junction bases unmatched: 14. The CDR3 coding sequence is TGTGCCACCAGCAGTACAATCAGCAGGGGGCGCCGGGAAAAACTGTTTTTT. It yields the protein CATSSTISRGRREKLFF.

The V and J genes are TRBV5-1 and TRBJ2-7; the match to TRBD1 covers 8 bases. This CDR3 is 15 amino acids long. V shed 0 bases and J 7 bases; nucleotides not matched to a gene: 9. Per germline, CDR1 SGHRS and CDR2 YFSETQ. CDR3 sequence reads: CASSLAPGGKGEQYF. In DNA form, the CDR3 reads TGCGCCAGCAGCTTGGCCCCAGGGGGCAAAGGGGAGCAGTACTTC.

This clone was seen a single time. The J gene is TRBJ2-3, the V gene TRBV29-1; 12 nucleotides agree with TRBD2. The CDR3 extends over 14 amino acids. With V trimmed by 6 bases and J by 4 bases, 5 bases remained unmatched. Looked up from germline, CDR1 is SQVTM and CDR2 is ANQGSEA. The DNA of the CDR3 is TGCAGCGTCGTACTAGCGGGAGGATCAGATACGCAGTATTTT. Translated: CSVVLAGGSDTQYF.

The CDR3 protein is CASSTEGGQPQHF. CDR3 DNA sequence: TGTGCCAGCAGTACGGAGGGGGGGCAGCCCCAGCATTTT. The chain links TRBV6-5 to TRBJ1-5, with D maybe TRBD1 (6 bases). The germline CDR1 and CDR2 sequences are MNHEY and SVGAGI. V lost 5 bases to trimming and J lost 7 bases, with 12 bases between them. There are 13 residues in the CDR3.

The chain has TRBV7-2 and TRBJ2-3, with TRBD2 matching 9 bases. Germline lookup yields CDR1 SGHTA and CDR2 FQGNSA. The CDR3 has 15 residues. With V trimmed by 3 bases and J by 5 bases, 6 bases remained unmatched. CDR3 bases: TGTGCCAGCAGCTTCGGCGGGGGGGCGGGAGATACGCAGTATTTT. This gives the protein CASSFGGGAGDTQYF.

CDR3 coding DNA: TGTGCCAGCAGTGACTACACAGATACGCAGTATTTT. Its translation is CASSDYTDTQYF. The V gene is TRBV2, the J gene TRBJ2-3; D unresolved. V was pared by 3 bases and J by 2 bases, with 3 bases between. The CDR3 sequence is 12 residues long. Germline V gene sequence: CDR1 SNHLY, CDR2 FYNNEI.

The CDR3 DNA is TGTGCCAGCAGGAGGACAGGGGCCTACGAGCAGTACTTC. As protein: CASRRTGAYEQYF. The gene calls are TRBV27 and TRBJ2-7, with 9 positions matching TRBD1. CDR3 length equals 13 residues. Germline values: CDR1 MNHEY, CDR2 SMNVEV (reference sequence). V trimming: 6 bases; J trimming: 2 bases; junction bases outside the gene matches: 2.

J is TRBJ1-1 and V is TRBV10-2; no clear D gene. Per the germline V gene, CDR1 is WSHSY and CDR2 is SAAADI. This CDR3 spans 11 amino acids. Trimming removed 7 bases from V and 1 base from J, with 4 bases in between. This chain's CDR3 is CASKQNTEAFF. Written as DNA, the CDR3 is TGCGCCAGCAAACAGAACACTGAAGCTTTCTTT.

V usage is TRBV27 and J usage is TRBJ2-7; D gene unclear. Germline CDR1 MNHEY, CDR2 SMNVEV (reference sequence). V shed 5 bases and J shed 0 bases, with 14 bases lying between them. This CDR3 is 15 amino acids long. In DNA form, the CDR3 reads TGTGCCAGCAGTCTCCCCCGAGACACCTCCTACGAGCAGTACTTC. Translating it yields CASSLPRDTSYEQYF.

The chain links TRBV28 to TRBJ1-5, with TRBD1 identical over 8 bases. Germline CDR1 is MDHEN and CDR2 is SYDVKM. V shed 2 bases and J 8 bases; nucleotides not matched to a gene: 8. The CDR3 is 15 residues long. CDR3 region: CASSLGQGAREPQHF. The CDR3 DNA sequence: TGTGCCAGCAGTTTAGGCCAGGGGGCGAGAGAGCCCCAGCATTTT.

CDR3 amino acids: CASTLEDITYEQYF. Written as DNA, the CDR3 is TGTGCCAGCACCCTAGAGGACATCACCTACGAGCAGTACTTC. The V gene is TRBV2, the J gene TRBJ2-7; a weak D match, TRBD1 (5 bases). V shed 7 bases and J shed 2 bases, with 15 bases lying between them. This CDR3 region has 14 residues. The germline gives CDR1 SNHLY, CDR2 FYNNEI.

V is TRBV6-1 and J is TRBJ2-7; TRBD2 aligns across 11 bases. Germline lookup yields CDR1 MNHNS and CDR2 SASEGT. J was trimmed by 7 bases and V by 6 bases; bases with no gene match: 5. The CDR3 sequence is 13 residues long. The CDR3 is CASSVAGGQEQYF. Written as DNA, the CDR3 is TGTGCCAGCAGCGTAGCGGGAGGGCAGGAGCAGTACTTC.

The chain combines TRBV27 with TRBJ1-6, with D maybe TRBD1 (6 bases). CDR3 length: 13 amino acids. The V and J ends lost 6 bases and 11 bases respectively, with 14 bases between them. CDR1 and CDR2 from the germline V gene are MNHEY and SMNVEV (reference sequence). The CDR3 DNA sequence: TGTGCCAGCAGGGGGGCAGGACGCCCACCCCTCCACTTT. Translation: CASRGAGRPPLHF.

CDR3 DNA: TGTGCCAGAAGCTTGGTCGCAGCGGGGGGAGGTACAGATACGCAGTATTTT. Residues: CARSLVAAGGGTDTQYF. This chain links TRBV5-3 with TRBJ2-3; the match to TRBD2 covers 9 bases. TRBV5-3 is filed as an ORF, its function uncertain. The CDR3 runs to 17 residues. J lost 3 bases, V lost 0 bases, and 8 bases had no gene match.

The J gene is TRBJ1-3, the V gene TRBV4-1; D gene ambiguous. V lost 0 bases and J lost 0, with 12 bases in between. CDR1 is MGHRA, CDR2 YSYEKL, per germline. The CDR3 loop spans 17 amino acids. The CDR3 protein is CASSQDLSGVSGNTIYF. The CDR3 DNA is TGCGCCAGCAGCCAAGATCTTTCCGGGGTCTCTGGAAACACCATATATTTT.

The chain employs TRBV5-4 and TRBJ2-5, with 7 bases matching TRBD1. This CDR3 spans 15 amino acids. Germline CDR1 reads SGHNT; CDR2 reads YYREEE (reference sequence). V gave up 0 bases and J gave up 4 bases; unmatched junction bases: 6. The CDR3 DNA is TGTGCCAGCAGCTTGGAGGGGGCCAGGGCAGAGACCCAGTACTTC. Translated, it gives CASSLEGARAETQYF. The whole variable domain, filled in from reference TRBV5-4 and TRBJ2-5, reads ETGVTQSPTHLIKTRGQQVTLRCSSQSGHNTVSWYQQALGQGPQFIFQYYREEENGRGNFPPRFSGLQFPNYSSELNVNALELDDSALYLCASSLEGARAETQYFGPGTRLLVL.

V usage is TRBV10-3 and J usage is TRBJ1-2; TRBD1 aligns across 10 bases. The CDR3 consists of 16 residues. The J segment lost 3 bases and the V segment lost 0 bases, leaving 4 bases of the junction unmatched. The germline CDR1 and CDR2 sequences are ENHRY and SYGVKD. The CDR3 nucleotides are TGTGCCATCAGTGAGTCAGGGGACAGGGGTTACTATGGCTACACCTTC. This translates into CAISESGDRGYYGYTF.

V is TRBV14 and J is TRBJ2-3, with 10 bases lining up with TRBD1. V was pared by 4 bases and J by 4 bases, with 5 bases of the junction left unmatched. This CDR3 region has 15 residues. Germline loops: CDR1 SGHDN, CDR2 FVKESK. The CDR3 reads CASSPDRGTADTQYF. CDR3 DNA: TGTGCCAGCAGCCCGGACAGGGGGACGGCAGATACGCAGTATTTT.

In nucleotides, the CDR3 is TGCGCCAGCAGCCCCATTGCAGGGGGCGGCTACACCTTC. Translation: CASSPIAGGGYTF. V is TRBV4-1 and J is TRBJ1-2, with 8 bases identical to TRBD1. Trimming took 4 bases from V and 8 from J; bases not matched to a gene: 6. In germline, CDR1 is MGHRA, CDR2 YSYEKL. The CDR3 length is 13 residues.

The V and J genes are TRBV28 and TRBJ1-6; 7 bases map to TRBD1. CDR3 length: 20 amino acids. The germline V gene has CDR1 MDHEN and CDR2 SYDVKM. The junction had 30 bases not matched to a gene; V was cut back by 5 bases and J by 14 bases. The CDR3 loop reads CASSLTPRGTAPLKRETLHF. The DNA of the CDR3 is TGTGCCAGCAGTCTCACCCCCAGGGGGACAGCTCCCCTTAAGCGAGAGACCCTCCACTTT.

On this clone: Mismatch with germline at one junction end may stem from a read error. This rearrangement joins TRBV7-7 to TRBJ2-3; 13 positions match TRBD2. The CDR3 is 13 residues long. Germline assignment: CDR1 SSHAT and CDR2 FNYEAQ (reference sequence). CDR3 in DNA: TGTGCTAGCAGCTCGGGACTAGCGGGGACGCAGTATTTT. This translates into CASSSGLAGTQYF.

To note about this clone: Its ends do not fully match the called genes, so a read error is possible. V gene TRBV7-7 combines with J gene TRBJ2-5; 9 bases line up with TRBD1. In germline, CDR1 is SSHAT, CDR2 FNYEAQ (reference sequence). This CDR3 contains 16 residues. DNA for the CDR3: TGTGCTAGCAGCTTAAGCGGGACAGGGTTACAAGAGACCCAGTACTTC. Its translation: CASSLSGTGLQETQYF.

This chain's CDR3 is CASSLGITLAKNIQYF. In DNA, the CDR3 is TGCGCCAGCAGCTTGGGAATAACTCTAGCCAAAAACATTCAGTACTTC. The J gene is TRBJ2-4, the V gene TRBV5-1, with D unresolved. Between the trimmed V and J ends, which lost 0 bases and 0 bases, there was a span of 10 bases. The CDR3 runs 16 residues. Germline V gene data show CDR1 as SGHRS and CDR2 as YFSETQ.